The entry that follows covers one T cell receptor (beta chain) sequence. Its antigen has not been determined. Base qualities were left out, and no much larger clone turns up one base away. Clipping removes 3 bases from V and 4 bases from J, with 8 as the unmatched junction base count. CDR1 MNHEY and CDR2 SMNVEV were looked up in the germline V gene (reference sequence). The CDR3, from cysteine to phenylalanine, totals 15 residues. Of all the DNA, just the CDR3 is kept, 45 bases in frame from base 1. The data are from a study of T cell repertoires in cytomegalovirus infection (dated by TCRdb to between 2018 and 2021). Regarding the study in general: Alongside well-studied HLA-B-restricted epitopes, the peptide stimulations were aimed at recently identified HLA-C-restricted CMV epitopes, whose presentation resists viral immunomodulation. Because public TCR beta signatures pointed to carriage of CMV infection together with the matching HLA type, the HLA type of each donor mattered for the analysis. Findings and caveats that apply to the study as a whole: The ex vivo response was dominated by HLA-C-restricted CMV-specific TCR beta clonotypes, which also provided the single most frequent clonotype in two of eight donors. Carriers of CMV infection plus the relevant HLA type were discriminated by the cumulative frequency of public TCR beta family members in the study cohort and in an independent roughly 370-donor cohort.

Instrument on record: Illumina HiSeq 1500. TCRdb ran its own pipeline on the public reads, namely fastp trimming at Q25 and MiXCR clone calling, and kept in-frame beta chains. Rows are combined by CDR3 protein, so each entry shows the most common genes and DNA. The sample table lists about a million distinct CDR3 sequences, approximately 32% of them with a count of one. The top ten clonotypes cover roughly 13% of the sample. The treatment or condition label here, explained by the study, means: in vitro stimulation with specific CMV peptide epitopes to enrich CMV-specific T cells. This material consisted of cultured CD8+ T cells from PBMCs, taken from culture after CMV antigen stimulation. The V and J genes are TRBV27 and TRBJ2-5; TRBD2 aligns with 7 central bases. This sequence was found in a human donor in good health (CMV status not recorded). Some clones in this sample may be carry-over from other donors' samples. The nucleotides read TGTGCCAGCAGTTTTTCTAGCGGTACCCTAGAGACCCAGTACTTC. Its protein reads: CASSFSSGTLETQYF.